Below, 24 T cell receptor beta chains from the same sample are listed, as sequenced in a study of blood T cell repertoires in COVID-19. Clones were sequenced by immunoSEQ multiplex PCR, and TCRdb holds only the in-frame ones, with some missing. The repertoire includes fewer than 110,000 clones, 85% to 90% of them detected once, and less than 4.5% sits in the top ten. What was sequenced was peripheral blood. The receptor source for this set is a human donor in a cohort sampled during active COVID-19.

This chain connects TRBV19 to TRBJ2-3; 11 bases match TRBD1. Germline V gene lookup returns CDR1 LNHDA and CDR2 SQIVND (reference sequence). V dropped 10 bases and J dropped 2; count of bases not matched to a gene: 8. The CDR3 spans 15 residues. CDR3 residues: CATRDRGSYTDTQYF. The CDR3 bases are TGTGCCACCCGGGACAGGGGGTCCTACACAGATACGCAGTATTTT.

V is TRBV11-2 and J is TRBJ1-1; D not certain. The CDR3 has 13 amino acids. From germline, CDR1 is SGHAT and CDR2 FQNNGV. V was trimmed by 4 bases and J by 1 base, leaving 7 bases between them. The CDR3 bases are TGTGCCAGCAGCTCCCAGTCGAACACTGAAGCTTTCTTT. Protein product: CASSSQSNTEAFF. Supplemented by reference TRBV11-2 and TRBJ1-1, the full variable domain reads EAGVAQSPRYKIIEKRQSVAFWCNPISGHATLYWYQQILGQGPKLLIQFQNNGVVDDSQLPKDRFSAERLKGVDSTLKIQPAKLEDSAVYLCASSSQSNTEAFFGQGTRLTVV.

The rearrangement uses TRBV11-2 and TRBJ2-1, with 10 bases lining up with TRBD1. The V gene's germline CDR1 is SGHAT and CDR2 FQNNGV. CDR3 length equals 16 residues. V shed 5 bases and J 2 bases; nucleotides not matched to a gene: 6. CDR3 protein: CASSLGQGLPYNEQFF. Here the CDR3 DNA reads TGTGCCAGCAGCCTGGGACAGGGGCTTCCCTACAATGAGCAGTTCTTC.

The chain uses TRBV11-2 and TRBJ2-3; 7 positions agree with TRBD2. V trimming: 6 bases; J trimming: 5 bases; junction bases outside the gene matches: 11. CDR1 is SGHAT, CDR2 FQNNGV, per germline. CDR3 length equals 15 residues. The CDR3 DNA reads TGTGCCAGCAGTCCATTGCGGGGCGGGGGAGATACGCAGTATTTT. It specifies CASSPLRGGGDTQYF.

V usage is TRBV9 and J usage is TRBJ1-1; TRBD1 aligns across 7 bases. The CDR3 runs 15 residues. The trim removed 0 bases at V and 5 bases at J, leaving 7 bases unmatched. From germline, CDR1 is SGDLS and CDR2 YYNGEE. DNA of the CDR3: TGTGCCAGCAGCGTAGAAGACAGGGCAAATACTGAAGCTTTCTTT. Amino acids: CASSVEDRANTEAFF.

The V gene is TRBV5-1, the J gene TRBJ1-2; D gene ambiguous. Trimming cost V 0 bases and J 4 bases, with 4 bases left between them. The CDR3 is 12 amino acids. Germline V gives CDR1 SGHRS, CDR2 YFSETQ. The CDR3 here is CASSLDSYGYTF. In DNA form, the CDR3 reads TGCGCCAGCAGCTTGGACAGCTATGGCTACACCTTC.

The chain is built from TRBV5-6 and TRBJ1-5, with 12 bases identical to TRBD1. J gave up 6 bases and V 1 base, and 5 bases lay outside the gene matches. The germline CDR1 and CDR2 sequences are SGHDT and YYEEEE. The CDR3 has 16 amino acids. DNA of the CDR3: TGTGCCAGCAGCTTGCTTGGGACAGGGGGCGGTCAGCCCCAGCATTTT. It encodes CASSLLGTGGGQPQHF.

This chain links TRBV5-6 with TRBJ2-2, with 8 bases matching TRBD2. The CDR3 runs 15 residues. CDR1 SGHDT and CDR2 YYEEEE come from the germline V gene. After removal of 4 bases from V and 0 bases from J, the junction contained 2 bases not matched to a gene. This chain's CDR3 is CASSPGGANTGELFF. CDR3 nucleotides: TGTGCCAGCAGCCCGGGGGGGGCGAACACCGGGGAGCTGTTTTTT. Variable domain in full (rest from reference TRBV5-6 and TRBJ2-2): DAGVTQSPTHLIKTRGQQVTLRCSPKSGHDTVSWYQQALGQGPQFIFQYYEEEERQRGNFPDRFSGHQFPNYSSELNVNALLLGDSALYLCASSPGGANTGELFFGEGSRLTVL.

V is TRBV7-3 and J is TRBJ1-4, with 7 bases that match TRBD1. The trim removed 5 bases at V and 8 bases at J, leaving 14 bases unmatched. The CDR3 is 16 residues long. Germline assignment: CDR1 SGHTA and CDR2 FQGTGA. CDR3 amino acids: CASSKRYRGKKEKLFF. CDR3 DNA sequence: TGTGCCAGCAGCAAACGATACAGGGGAAAGAAGGAAAAACTGTTTTTT.

V and J are TRBV19 and TRBJ2-3, with D possibly matching TRBD2 (5 bases). V was trimmed by 4 bases and J by 5 bases, leaving 19 bases between them. The CDR3 length is 16 residues. Germline V gene lookup returns CDR1 LNHDA and CDR2 SQIVND (reference sequence). Written as DNA, the CDR3 is TGTGCCAGTAGTAACGACCAACCGGGGATGGGAGATACGCAGTATTTT. Its translation: CASSNDQPGMGDTQYF.

V usage is TRBV2 and J usage is TRBJ2-1, with D unresolved. Trimming took off 10 bases at V and 3 bases at J, with 16 bases between the two ends. CDR3 length: 14 residues. Germline V lookup: CDR1 SNHLY, CDR2 FYNNEI. CDR3 residues: CAIFKEVDYNEQFF. The CDR3 region has the DNA TGTGCCATTTTCAAAGAGGTGGACTACAATGAGCAGTTCTTC. The full variable domain, with the rest looked up from reference TRBV2 and TRBJ2-1, is EPEVTQTPSHQVTQMGQEVILRCVPISNHLYFYWYRQILGQKVEFLVSFYNNEISEKSEIFDDQFSVERPDGSNFTLKIRSTKLEDSAMYFCAIFKEVDYNEQFFGPGTRLTVL.

In its sample, this clone was seen a few times. This chain connects TRBV5-1 to TRBJ2-1; 7 bases are shared with TRBD2. This CDR3 has 16 amino acids. Germline CDR1 reads SGHRS; CDR2 reads YFSETQ. Trimming took 0 bases from V and 4 from J; bases not matched to a gene: 7. The chain's CDR3 is CASSLGREGFYNEQFF. CDR3 DNA: TGCGCCAGCAGCTTGGGTAGGGAGGGGTTTTACAATGAGCAGTTCTTC. The whole variable domain, remainder taken from reference TRBV5-1 and TRBJ2-1, is KAGVTQTPRYLIKTRGQQVTLSCSPISGHRSVSWYQQTPGQGLQFLFEYFSETQRNKGNFPGRFSGRQFSNSRSEMNVSTLELGDSALYLCASSLGREGFYNEQFFGPGTRLTVL.

The V gene is TRBV4-1, the J gene TRBJ2-1; 10 positions agree with TRBD2. The CDR3 totals 16 residues. Germline V gene data show CDR1 as MGHRA and CDR2 as YSYEKL. Unmatched junction bases numbered 8, after V lost 0 bases and J lost 9 bases. The CDR3 DNA reads TGCGCCAGCAGCCAAGAGTCTACTAGCGGGGTACCTGAGCAGTTCTTC. Protein: CASSQESTSGVPEQFF.

The V gene is TRBV30, the J gene TRBJ2-2; D might be TRBD2 (5 bases). The V end lost 0 bases, the J end lost 6 bases, and 29 bases lay between the germline ends. Germline-derived CDR1 and CDR2 are GTSNPN and SVGIG (reference sequence). CDR3 length: 20 amino acids. The CDR3 loop is CAWSVLLSGRVILPSGELFF. The CDR3 DNA is TGTGCCTGGAGTGTACTCTTGAGTGGGCGGGTGATCTTGCCCTCCGGGGAGCTGTTTTTT.

This clone has just one count. V usage is TRBV7-2 and J usage is TRBJ2-1, with D possibly matching TRBD2 (6 bases). The CDR3 totals 15 residues. Trimming removed 2 bases from V and 3 bases from J, with 11 bases in between. Germline V CDR1 and CDR2: SGHTA, FQGNSA. The CDR3 spells CASSLFGGDYNEQFF. CDR3 sequence (DNA): TGTGCCAGCAGCTTATTCGGCGGGGACTACAATGAGCAGTTCTTC.

This chain uses TRBV7-9 with TRBJ1-1; D is unresolved. Germline assignment: CDR1 SEHNR and CDR2 FQNEAQ (reference sequence). Trimming pared 5 bases from V and 7 bases from J, leaving 11 bases between. CDR3 length: 12 residues. The CDR3 DNA follows: TGTGCCAGCAGCCCCGACTCTAATGAAGCTTTCTTT. This translates into CASSPDSNEAFF.

The J gene is TRBJ2-7, the V gene TRBV3-1 (or the pseudogene TRBV3-2); TRBD1 agrees at 10 bases. Trimming removed 0 bases from V and 5 bases from J; junction bases left unmatched: 7. Germline assignment: CDR1 LGHDT and CDR2 YNNKEL (reference sequence). This CDR3 is built from 16 residues. This CDR3 reads CASSQDATGGGNEQYF. The CDR3 DNA reads TGTGCCAGCAGCCAAGACGCGACAGGGGGCGGGAACGAGCAGTACTTC.

Turning to this clone: Other DNA sequences from this sample encode an identical CDR3 as well. This sequence joins TRBV5-1 and TRBJ2-7; 9 bases align to TRBD1. Germline-derived CDR1 and CDR2 are SGHRS and YFSETQ. This CDR3 comprises 14 residues. The junction had 5 bases not matched to a gene; V was cut back by 4 bases and J by 3 bases. CDR3 coding DNA: TGCGCCAGCAGCCAAGGGACAGGGAGCTACGAGCAGTACTTC. Its protein is CASSQGTGSYEQYF.

This clone was observed many times. The chain couples TRBV5-1 to TRBJ2-6, with 11 bases fitting TRBD1. The germline gives CDR1 SGHRS, CDR2 YFSETQ. CDR3 length: 19 amino acids. Germline trimming cut 4 bases from V and 0 bases from J; bases unmatched to any gene: 9. CDR3 amino acids: CASSPRTGGMVSGANVLTF. In DNA form, the CDR3 reads TGCGCCAGCAGCCCACGGACAGGGGGCATGGTCTCTGGGGCCAACGTCCTGACTTTC.

The V and J genes are TRBV25-1 and TRBJ2-1; 9 bases fit TRBD1. The CDR3 length is 16 residues. V lost 3 bases, J lost 3 bases, and 6 bases stayed unmatched. CDR1 is MGHDK, CDR2 SYGVNS, per germline. The CDR3 is CASSDAGTGLYNEQFF. In DNA, the CDR3 is TGTGCCAGCAGTGACGCCGGGACAGGGCTCTACAATGAGCAGTTCTTC.

This chain links TRBV27 with TRBJ2-2, with D perhaps matching TRBD2 (5 bases). V lost 6 bases, J lost 3 bases, and 11 bases lay in between. This CDR3 contains 14 residues. Looked up from germline, CDR1 is MNHEY and CDR2 is SMNVEV (reference sequence). The CDR3 DNA is TGTGCCAGCAGCCGGACTGGATACACCGGGGAGCTGTTTTTT. This encodes CASSRTGYTGELFF.

The J gene is TRBJ2-5, the V gene TRBV11-2; 9 nucleotides line up with TRBD1. The V segment lost 0 bases and the J segment 5 bases; nucleotides outside the gene matches: 7. This CDR3 has 16 amino acids. Germline loops: CDR1 SGHAT, CDR2 FQNNGV. The CDR3 sequence: CASSLDRDRVGETQYF. The CDR3 coding sequence is TGTGCCAGCAGCTTAGACCGGGACAGGGTGGGGGAGACCCAGTACTTC.

J is TRBJ1-2 and V is TRBV19, with a tentative D call TRBD1 (6 bases). The germline CDR1 and CDR2 sequences are LNHDA and SQIVND (reference sequence). The CDR3 length is 14 residues. With 6 bases removed from V and 2 bases from J, the gap between germline ends came to 13 bases. The CDR3, as DNA: TGTGCCAGTAGAGTCGGGGGGGGCAACTATGGCTACACCTTC. It yields the protein CASRVGGGNYGYTF.

The V call is TRBV6-5, the J call TRBJ1-6; 9 positions agree with TRBD1. There are 15 residues in the CDR3. The V gene's germline CDR1 is MNHEY and CDR2 SVGAGI. The trim removed 2 bases at V and 10 bases at J, leaving 6 bases unmatched. CDR3 amino acids: CASSYGQGKGSPLHF. In nucleotides, the CDR3 is TGTGCCAGCAGTTACGGACAGGGGAAAGGCTCACCCCTCCACTTT.